These T cell receptor beta chains were read from a single sample in a study of T cell responses to AZD1222 COVID-19 vaccine. The assay was immunoSEQ multiplex PCR, and TCRdb's table has in-frame clones only and misses some. The data show approximately 150,000 clones, approximately 90% seen once. Source: peripheral blood, taken 28 days after the second AZD1222 dose. The origin of the receptors is an adult who received the AZD1222 COVID-19 vaccine. The CDR3 runs from the conserved cysteine through the conserved F or W. The D gene is left open where the match is weak. A clone size is listed for some rows: how often the clone was seen (once, few, many), or a class if it is expanded.

J gene | V gene | D gene | clone size | CDR3 protein | CDR3 DNA
TRBJ2-5 | TRBV7-8 | TRBD2 | . | CASSSTLGGLGGGQETQYF | TGTGCCAGCAGCTCCACCTTGGGGGGACTAGGAGGTGGGCAAGAGACCCAGTACTTC
TRBJ2-5 | TRBV7-9 | TRBD2 | once | CASSFTSGRGETQYF | TGTGCCAGCAGCTTCACTAGCGGGAGGGGAGAGACCCAGTACTTC
TRBJ2-5 | TRBV10-1 | . | . | CASSDSGYQETQYF | TGCGCCAGCAGTGATTCAGGGTACCAAGAGACCCAGTACTTC
TRBJ2-2 | TRBV10-2 | TRBD2 | once | CASLAAGELFF | TGCGCCAGTCTAGCGGCCGGGGAGCTGTTTTTT
TRBJ2-1 | TRBV5-1 | TRBD2 | . | CASSSGLAGVNEQFF | TGCGCCAGCAGCTCCGGACTAGCGGGAGTCAATGAGCAGTTCTTC
TRBJ2-5 | TRBV27 | TRBD2 | . | CASSSLAGMKETQYF | TGTGCCAGCAGTTCCCTAGCGGGTATGAAAGAGACCCAGTACTTC
TRBJ1-6 | TRBV18 | TRBD1 | once | CASSPEGQGGSPLHF | TGTGCCAGCTCACCAGAGGGACAGGGGGGATCACCCCTCCACTTT
TRBJ1-6 | TRBV9 | TRBD1 | . | CASSAGGQGESPLHF | TGTGCCAGCAGCGCCGGGGGACAGGGTGAATCACCCCTCCACTTT
TRBJ1-5 | TRBV27 | . | . | CASSPHSNQPQHF | TGTGCCAGCAGTCCACATAGCAATCAGCCCCAGCATTTT
TRBJ2-1 | TRBV7-2 | . | . | CARLGVNNEQFF | TGTGCCCGACTTGGGGTTAACAATGAGCAGTTCTTC
TRBJ2-6 | TRBV28 | TRBD1 | . | CASSSGTGVSGANVLTF | TGTGCCAGCAGTTCCGGGACAGGGGTCTCTGGGGCCAACGTCCTGACTTTC
TRBJ2-7 | TRBV5-8 | TRBD1 | . | CASSLGQGLYEQYF | TGTGCCAGCAGCTTGGGACAGGGGTTATACGAGCAGTACTTC
TRBJ2-3 | TRBV9 | . | . | CASSDTDTQYF | TGTGCCAGCAGCGACACAGATACGCAGTATTTT
TRBJ2-7 | TRBV5-6 | . | . | CASSFGGPYEQYF | TGTGCCAGCAGCTTCGGGGGACCCTACGAGCAGTACTTC
TRBJ2-1 | TRBV4-2 | . | . | CASSQEYFIHNEQFF | TGTGCCAGCAGCCAAGAGTACTTTATCCACAATGAGCAGTTCTTC
TRBJ2-5 | TRBV7-9 | . | . | CASSRGMGRIQETQYF | TGTGCCAGCAGCCGAGGGATGGGGCGGATACAAGAGACCCAGTACTTC
TRBJ2-1 | TRBV9 | TRBD2 | . | CASSPWGGDSYNEQFF | TGTGCCAGCAGCCCGTGGGGGGGGGACTCCTACAATGAGCAGTTCTTC
TRBJ2-4 | TRBV6-2/TRBV6-3 | TRBD1 | . | CASSPDRAPIQYF | TGTGCCAGCAGTCCGGACAGGGCCCCCATTCAGTACTTC
TRBJ1-1 | TRBV27 | . | few | CASSFSGAGNTEAFF | TGTGCCAGCAGTTTTTCAGGGGCGGGGAACACTGAAGCTTTCTTT
TRBJ2-5 | TRBV27 | . | . | CASSSSVGPKTQYF | TGTGCCAGCAGTTCCTCCGTGGGCCCCAAGACCCAGTACTTC
TRBJ2-5 | TRBV2 | . | . | CASSDRSQQETQYF | TGTGCCAGCAGTGACCGGTCTCAACAGGAGACCCAGTACTTC
TRBJ2-1 | TRBV7-8 | . | . | CASSPRRGASYNEQFF | TGTGCCAGCAGCCCTCGACGGGGGGCCTCCTACAATGAGCAGTTCTTC
TRBJ2-7 | TRBV7-2 | . | . | CASSSNTGAARYEQYF | TGTGCCAGCAGCTCAAATACGGGAGCGGCCCGCTACGAGCAGTACTTC
TRBJ1-1 | TRBV7-3 | TRBD1 | . | CASSLRGDRESEAFF | TGTGCCAGCAGCTTAAGAGGGGACAGGGAATCTGAAGCTTTCTTT
TRBJ2-1 | TRBV7-9 | . | . | CASSLAGIGQFF | TGTGCCAGCAGCTTAGCAGGTATAGGGCAGTTCTTC
TRBJ2-1 | TRBV6-2/TRBV6-3 | . | . | CASSAHPTDYNEQFF | TGTGCCAGCAGTGCTCACCCTACCGACTACAATGAGCAGTTCTTC
TRBJ2-3 | TRBV2 | . | . | CASNRYFTDTQYF | TGTGCCAGCAATCGCTATTTCACAGATACGCAGTATTTT
TRBJ2-7 | TRBV7-6 | . | . | CASSPNLGPGEQYF | TGTGCCAGCAGCCCTAACTTGGGGCCTGGAGAGCAGTACTTC
TRBJ2-3 | TRBV2 | TRBD2 | . | CASSTGLAGRSTDTQYF | TGTGCCAGCAGTACGGGACTAGCGGGTAGAAGCACAGATACGCAGTATTTT
TRBJ1-2 | TRBV11-2 | TRBD1 | . | CASSLSRQGVQGGYTF | TGTGCCAGCAGCTTAAGTCGGCAGGGGGTTCAGGGTGGCTACACCTTC
TRBJ1-2 | TRBV29-1 | . | . | CSVVGGVYGYTF | TGCAGCGTTGTTGGGGGCGTCTATGGCTACACCTTC
TRBJ2-7 | TRBV11-2 | . | . | CASSLERPTLYEQYF | TGTGCCAGCAGCTTAGAGAGGCCAACCCTCTACGAGCAGTACTTC